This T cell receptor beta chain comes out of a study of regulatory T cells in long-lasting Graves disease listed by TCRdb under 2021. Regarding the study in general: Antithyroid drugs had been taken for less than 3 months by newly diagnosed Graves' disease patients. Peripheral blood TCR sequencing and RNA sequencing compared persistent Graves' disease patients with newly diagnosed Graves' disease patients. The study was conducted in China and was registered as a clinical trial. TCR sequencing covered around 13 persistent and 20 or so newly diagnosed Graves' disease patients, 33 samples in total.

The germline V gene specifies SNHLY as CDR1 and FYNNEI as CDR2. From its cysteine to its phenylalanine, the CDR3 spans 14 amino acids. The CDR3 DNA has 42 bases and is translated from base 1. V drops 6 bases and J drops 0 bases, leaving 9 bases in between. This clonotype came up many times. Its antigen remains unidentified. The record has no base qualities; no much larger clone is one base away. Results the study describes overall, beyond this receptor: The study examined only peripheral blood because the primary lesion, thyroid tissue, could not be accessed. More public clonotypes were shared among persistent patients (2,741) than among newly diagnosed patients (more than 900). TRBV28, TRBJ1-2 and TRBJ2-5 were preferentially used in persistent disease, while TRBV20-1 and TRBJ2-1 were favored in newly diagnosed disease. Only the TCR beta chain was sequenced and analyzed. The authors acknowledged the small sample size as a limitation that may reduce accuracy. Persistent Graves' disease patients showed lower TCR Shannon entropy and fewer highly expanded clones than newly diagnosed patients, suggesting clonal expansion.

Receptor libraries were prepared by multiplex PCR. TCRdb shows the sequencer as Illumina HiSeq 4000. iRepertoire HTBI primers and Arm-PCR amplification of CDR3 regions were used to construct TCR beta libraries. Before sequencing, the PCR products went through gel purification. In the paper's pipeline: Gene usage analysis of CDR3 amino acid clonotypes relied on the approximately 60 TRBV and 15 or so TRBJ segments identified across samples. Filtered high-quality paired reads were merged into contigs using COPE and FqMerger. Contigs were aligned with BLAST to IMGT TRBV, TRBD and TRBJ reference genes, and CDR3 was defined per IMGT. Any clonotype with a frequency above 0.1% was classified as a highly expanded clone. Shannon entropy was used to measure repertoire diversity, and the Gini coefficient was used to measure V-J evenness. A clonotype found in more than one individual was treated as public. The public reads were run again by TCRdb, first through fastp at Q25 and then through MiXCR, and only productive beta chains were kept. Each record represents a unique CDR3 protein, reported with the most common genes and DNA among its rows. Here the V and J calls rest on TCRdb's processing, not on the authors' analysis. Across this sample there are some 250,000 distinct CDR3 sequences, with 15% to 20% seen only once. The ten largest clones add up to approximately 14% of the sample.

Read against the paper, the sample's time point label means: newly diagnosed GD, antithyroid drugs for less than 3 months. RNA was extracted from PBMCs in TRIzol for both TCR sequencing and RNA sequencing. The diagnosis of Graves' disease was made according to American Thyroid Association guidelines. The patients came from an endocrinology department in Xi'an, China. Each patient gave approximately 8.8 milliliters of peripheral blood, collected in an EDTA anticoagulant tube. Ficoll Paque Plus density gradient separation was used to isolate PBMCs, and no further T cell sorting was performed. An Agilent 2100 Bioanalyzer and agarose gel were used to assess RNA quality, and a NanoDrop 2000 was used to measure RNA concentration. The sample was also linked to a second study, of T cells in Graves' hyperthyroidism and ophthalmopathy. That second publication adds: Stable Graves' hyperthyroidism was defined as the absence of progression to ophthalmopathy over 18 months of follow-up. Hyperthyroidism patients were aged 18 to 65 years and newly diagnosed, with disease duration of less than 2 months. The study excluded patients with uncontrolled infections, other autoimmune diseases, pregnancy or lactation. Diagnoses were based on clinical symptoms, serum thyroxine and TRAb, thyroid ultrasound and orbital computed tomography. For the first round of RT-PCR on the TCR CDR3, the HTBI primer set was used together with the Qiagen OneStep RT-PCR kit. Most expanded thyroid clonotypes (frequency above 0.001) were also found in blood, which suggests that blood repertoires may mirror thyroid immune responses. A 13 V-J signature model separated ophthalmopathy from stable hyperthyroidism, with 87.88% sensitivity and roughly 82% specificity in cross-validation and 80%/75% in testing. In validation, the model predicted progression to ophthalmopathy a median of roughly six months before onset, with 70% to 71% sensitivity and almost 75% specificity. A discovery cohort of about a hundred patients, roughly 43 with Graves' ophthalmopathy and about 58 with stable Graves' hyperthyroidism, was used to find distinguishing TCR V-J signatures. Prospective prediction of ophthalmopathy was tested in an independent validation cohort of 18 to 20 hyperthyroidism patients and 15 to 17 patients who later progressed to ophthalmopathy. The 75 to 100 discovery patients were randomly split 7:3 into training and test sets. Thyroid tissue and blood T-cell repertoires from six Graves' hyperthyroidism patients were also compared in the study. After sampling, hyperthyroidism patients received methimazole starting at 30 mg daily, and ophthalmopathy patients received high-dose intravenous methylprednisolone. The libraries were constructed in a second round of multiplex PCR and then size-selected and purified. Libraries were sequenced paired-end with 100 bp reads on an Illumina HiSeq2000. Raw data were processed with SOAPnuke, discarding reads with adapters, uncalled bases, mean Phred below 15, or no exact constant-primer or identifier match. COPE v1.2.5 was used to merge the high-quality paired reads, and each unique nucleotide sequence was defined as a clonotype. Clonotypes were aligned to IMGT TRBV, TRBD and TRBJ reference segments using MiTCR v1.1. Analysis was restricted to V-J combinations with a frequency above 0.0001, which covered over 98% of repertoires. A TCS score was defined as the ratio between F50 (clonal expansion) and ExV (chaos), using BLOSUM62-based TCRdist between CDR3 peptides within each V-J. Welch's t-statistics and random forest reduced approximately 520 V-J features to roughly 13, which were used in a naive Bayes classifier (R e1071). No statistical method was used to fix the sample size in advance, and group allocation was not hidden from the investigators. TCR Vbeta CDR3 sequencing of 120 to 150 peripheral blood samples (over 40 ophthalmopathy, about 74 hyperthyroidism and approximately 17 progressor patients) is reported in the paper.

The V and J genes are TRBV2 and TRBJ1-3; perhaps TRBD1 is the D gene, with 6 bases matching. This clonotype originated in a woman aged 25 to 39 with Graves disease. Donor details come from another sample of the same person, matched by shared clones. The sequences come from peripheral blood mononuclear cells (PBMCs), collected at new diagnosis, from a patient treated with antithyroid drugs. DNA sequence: TGTGCCAGCAGAGACAGGACCTCTGGAAACACCATATATTTT. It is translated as CASRDRTSGNTIYF.